Reported below is one T cell receptor (beta chain). What it binds is unknown. These data originate in a study of shared clonotypes between healthy human individuals. The material for each subset, its genomic DNA, was split evenly across several immunoSEQ plates. On ten immunoSEQ deep assay plates, unsorted PBMC DNA was sequenced. Sequencing was performed with immunoSEQ multiplex PCR; in TCRdb, only in-frame clones are kept and a portion is missing. This table holds about 490,000 clones, 70% to 80% found once. Study results and caveats: The authors expected sequencing depth to affect clonotype sharing among donors. With few donors, the genetic and exposure-history diversity represented was limited.

Per the germline V gene, CDR1 is MNHEY and CDR2 is SMNVEV (reference sequence). J gave up 2 bases and V 5 bases, and 6 bases lay outside the gene matches. CDR3 length: 15 residues. Source material: PBMCs. The chain has TRBV27 and TRBJ2-7; 10 positions match TRBD1. This TCR was recovered from a woman in her forties in good health. Some clones in this sample may be carry-over from other donors' samples. The CDR3: CASSKWTGGTYEQYF. The DNA of the CDR3 is TGTGCCAGCAGTAAGTGGACAGGGGGGACCTACGAGCAGTACTTC.